This T cell receptor beta chain was captured in a study of cytomegalovirus exposure and HLA in healthy donors. Regarding the study as a whole: Based on reports, TCR beta sequences accurately predicted HLA-A and HLA-B alleles for most subjects. Among immune exposure information, only CMV serostatus was available.

In germline, CDR1 is SGHNT, CDR2 YYREEE (reference sequence). The CDR3 totals 11 residues. V was cut by 4 bases and J by 9 bases, with 8 bases left in between. This clone was seen just once. What it recognizes is unknown. The study ran its PCR with 60 Vbeta and 13 Jbeta primers. The repertoire was sequenced with immunoSEQ multiplex PCR; TCRdb's copy has only in-frame clones and lacks some. The table has over 120,000 clones, around four fifths seen once; the top ten hold 2.5% to 3%. The sample consisted of PBMCs. The TCR sequence derives from a female donor in good health and CMV-seronegative. This rearrangement joins TRBV5-4 to TRBJ2-1; D gene uncertain. The CDR3: CASSGPGEQFF. The CDR3 DNA is TGTGCCAGCAGCGGTCCCGGTGAGCAGTTCTTC.